This entry lists 13 T cell receptor beta chains sequenced from one sample in a study of shared clonotypes between healthy human individuals. Using immunoSEQ multiplex PCR, the repertoire was profiled, and TCRdb retains in-frame clones only, with some absent. The data show some 1.4 million clones, with approximately 96% seen just once and 1.2% held by the top ten. Specimen: naive CD4+ T cells sorted from blood. Subset reported: CD45RA+ positively selected. The source of these receptors is a man in his thirties or forties in good health.

V and J are TRBV30 and TRBJ1-5, with D possibly TRBD1 on 5 matching bases. The V end lost 8 bases, the J end lost 6 bases, and 20 bases lay between the germline ends. The CDR3 has 14 amino acids. In germline, CDR1 is GTSNPN, CDR2 SVGIG (reference sequence). Here the CDR3 reads CANESPGAGQPQHF. For the CDR3, the DNA is TGTGCCAACGAGTCACCCGGGGCGGGTCAGCCCCAGCATTTT. Full variable domain (rest looked up from reference TRBV30 and TRBJ1-5): SQTIHQWPATLVQPVGSPLSLECTVEGTSNPNLYWYRQAAGRGLQLLFYSVGIGQISSEVPQNLSASRPQDRQFILSSKKLLLSDSGFYLCANESPGAGQPQHFGDGTRLSIL.

The V call is TRBV9, the J call TRBJ1-4; D call uncertain. Germline assignment: CDR1 SGDLS and CDR2 YYNGEE. V shed 4 bases and J shed 1 base, with 14 bases lying between them. CDR3 length: 16 amino acids. The CDR3 DNA reads as TGTGCCAGCAGCCCCAATGTCGGGGTAACTAATGAAAAACTGTTTTTT. This encodes CASSPNVGVTNEKLFF.

This chain links TRBV5-6 with TRBJ1-1; TRBD1 is a possible D gene (6 bases). The CDR3 totals 13 residues. The germline V gene has CDR1 SGHDT and CDR2 YYEEEE. Trimming removed 4 bases at V and 3 bases at J, with 10 bases between. The CDR3 loop reads CASSTTGYTEAFF. In DNA form, the CDR3 reads TGTGCCAGCAGCACCACAGGGTACACTGAAGCTTTCTTT. Looking up the rest from reference TRBV5-6 and TRBJ1-1 gives the full variable domain: DAGVTQSPTHLIKTRGQQVTLRCSPKSGHDTVSWYQQALGQGPQFIFQYYEEEERQRGNFPDRFSGHQFPNYSSELNVNALLLGDSALYLCASSTTGYTEAFFGQGTRLTVV.

This clone occurred once. The chain carries TRBV10-3 and TRBJ2-2; 7 bases are a match to TRBD1. After removal of 8 bases from V and 4 bases from J, the junction contained 7 bases not matched to a gene. The germline V gene has CDR1 ENHRY and CDR2 SYGVKD. The CDR3 is 14 amino acids. CDR3 loop: CAIAAAGGTGELFF. Written as DNA, the CDR3 is TGTGCCATCGCCGCCGCAGGGGGCACCGGGGAGCTGTTTTTT.

V is TRBV11-2 and J is TRBJ2-2; no reliable D call. The V and J ends lost 5 bases and 6 bases respectively, with 13 bases between them. CDR1 SGHAT and CDR2 FQNNGV come from the germline V gene. The CDR3 is made up of 14 amino acids. CDR3 nucleotides: TGTGCCAGCAGCCTATTAGGCACCCCCGGGGAGCTGTTTTTT. Protein sequence: CASSLLGTPGELFF.

This clone appeared a single time. The rearrangement links TRBV5-1 to TRBJ2-5; D may match TRBD1 or TRBD2 (5 bases each). CDR1 is SGHRS and CDR2 is YFSETQ in the germline V gene. Deletions cut 3 bases from V and 5 bases from J, with 17 bases between. This CDR3 has 15 amino acids. CDR3 residues: CASSSRQRAGETQYF. In nucleotides, the CDR3 is TGCGCCAGCAGCTCAAGACAGAGGGCCGGGGAGACCCAGTACTTC. The full variable domain, its missing parts supplied by reference TRBV5-1 and TRBJ2-5, is KAGVTQTPRYLIKTRGQQVTLSCSPISGHRSVSWYQQTPGQGLQFLFEYFSETQRNKGNFPGRFSGRQFSNSRSEMNVSTLELGDSALYLCASSSRQRAGETQYFGPGTRLLVL.

This clone occurred once. This CDR3 reads CASSQDLGTILSYNEQFF. The CDR3 DNA is TGCGCCAGCAGCCAAGATCTTGGGACTATTCTATCCTACAATGAGCAGTTCTTC. The genes are TRBV4-3 and TRBJ2-1; TRBD2 matches 7 bases. Germline CDR1 is LGHNA and CDR2 is YSLEER. This CDR3 is 18 amino acids long. V gave up 0 bases and J gave up 1 base; unmatched junction bases: 9.

This CDR3 reads CASSYRDRSNEQFF. The CDR3 DNA sequence: TGTGCCAGCAGCTACCGGGACAGAAGTAATGAGCAGTTCTTC. V usage is TRBV7-2 and J usage is TRBJ2-1, with TRBD1 identical over 7 bases. The V and J ends lost 4 bases and 7 bases, in that order; junction bases with no gene match: 7. From germline, CDR1 is SGHTA and CDR2 FQGNSA. The length of the CDR3 is 14 residues.

Here the CDR3 reads CASSPQGILVYGYTF. The CDR3 nucleotides read TGTGCCAGCAGCCCACAGGGTATCTTGGTCTATGGCTACACCTTC. V and J are TRBV7-2 and TRBJ1-2, with D perhaps TRBD1 (6 bases). In germline, CDR1 is SGHTA, CDR2 FQGNSA. The CDR3 length is 15 residues. Trimming cost V 5 bases and J 4 bases, with 17 bases left between them.

The chain combines TRBV5-1 with TRBJ2-7; 10 positions match TRBD2. V dropped 4 bases and J dropped 0; count of bases not matched to a gene: 7. The germline gives CDR1 SGHRS, CDR2 YFSETQ. This CDR3 is built from 16 residues. CDR3 region: CASSRGTSVSSYEQYF. As DNA, the CDR3 is TGCGCCAGCAGCCGCGGGACTAGCGTAAGCTCCTACGAGCAGTACTTC.

This chain connects TRBV28 to TRBJ1-5, with D possibly matching TRBD1 (6 bases). This CDR3 spans 15 amino acids. V was pared by 3 bases and J by 4 bases, with 13 bases between. CDR1 and CDR2 (germline): MDHEN, SYDVKM. For the CDR3, the DNA is TGTGCCAGCAGTTTTCAGGACAGAAAGAATCAGCCCCAGCATTTT. This codes for CASSFQDRKNQPQHF.

V and J are TRBV9 and TRBJ2-1; 13 nucleotides agree with TRBD2. The V and J ends lost 1 base and 7 bases, in that order; junction bases with no gene match: 5. The CDR3 runs 16 residues. Germline CDR1 is SGDLS and CDR2 is YYNGEE. For the CDR3, the DNA is TGTGCCAGCAGCGTACAGACTAGCGGGAGGATAAATGAGCAGTTCTTC. It yields the protein CASSVQTSGRINEQFF.

The gene calls are TRBV6-1 and TRBJ1-2; D unclear. CDR3 length equals 12 residues. Trimming removed 7 bases at V and 4 bases at J, with 10 bases between. Germline loops: CDR1 MNHNS, CDR2 SASEGT. The chain's CDR3 is CASTLEGYGYTF. The CDR3 DNA reads TGTGCCAGCACTTTGGAGGGCTATGGCTACACCTTC.